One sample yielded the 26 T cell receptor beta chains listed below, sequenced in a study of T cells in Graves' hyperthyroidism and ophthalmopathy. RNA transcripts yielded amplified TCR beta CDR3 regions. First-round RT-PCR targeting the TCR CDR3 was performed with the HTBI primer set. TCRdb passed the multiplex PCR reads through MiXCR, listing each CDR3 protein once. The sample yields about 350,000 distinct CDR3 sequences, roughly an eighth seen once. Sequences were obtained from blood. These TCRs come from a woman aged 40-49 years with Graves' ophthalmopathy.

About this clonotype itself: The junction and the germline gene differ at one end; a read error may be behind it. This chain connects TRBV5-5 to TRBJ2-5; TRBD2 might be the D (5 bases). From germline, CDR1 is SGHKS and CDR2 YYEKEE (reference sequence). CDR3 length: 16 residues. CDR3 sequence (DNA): TGCGCCAGCTCATCCGGGATTAGCCGGTACCAAGAGACCCAGTACTTC. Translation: CASSSGISRYQETQYF.

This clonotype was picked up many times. In DNA form, the CDR3 reads TGTGCCAGCAGTCCCCCCAGGGGCCGCAGCTCCTACAATGAGCAGTTCTTC. It specifies CASSPPRGRSSYNEQFF. The genes are TRBV12-3 or TRBV12-4 and TRBJ2-1; D is perhaps TRBD1 (6 bases). There are 17 residues in the CDR3. The V and J ends lost 5 bases and 0 bases respectively, with 17 bases between them.

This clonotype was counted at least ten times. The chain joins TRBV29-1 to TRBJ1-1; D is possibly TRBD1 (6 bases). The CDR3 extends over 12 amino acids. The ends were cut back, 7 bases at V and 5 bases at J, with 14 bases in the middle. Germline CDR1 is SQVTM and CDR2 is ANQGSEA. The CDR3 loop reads CSGEQGGTEAFF. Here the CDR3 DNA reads TGCAGCGGGGAACAGGGCGGTACTGAAGCTTTCTTT.

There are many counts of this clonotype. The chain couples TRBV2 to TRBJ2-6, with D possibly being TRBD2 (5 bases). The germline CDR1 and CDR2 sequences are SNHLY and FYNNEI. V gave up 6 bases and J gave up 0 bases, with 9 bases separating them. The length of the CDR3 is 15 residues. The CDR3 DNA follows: TGTGCCAGCAGACCCCGGGACTCTGGGGCCAACGTCCTGACTTTC. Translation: CASRPRDSGANVLTF.

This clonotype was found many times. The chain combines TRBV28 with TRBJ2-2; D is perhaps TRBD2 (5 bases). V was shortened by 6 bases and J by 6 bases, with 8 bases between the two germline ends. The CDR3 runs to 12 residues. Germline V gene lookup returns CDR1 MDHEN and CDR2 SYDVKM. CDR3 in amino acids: CASSLLAGELFF. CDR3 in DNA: TGTGCCAGCAGCCTACTAGCCGGGGAGCTGTTTTTT.

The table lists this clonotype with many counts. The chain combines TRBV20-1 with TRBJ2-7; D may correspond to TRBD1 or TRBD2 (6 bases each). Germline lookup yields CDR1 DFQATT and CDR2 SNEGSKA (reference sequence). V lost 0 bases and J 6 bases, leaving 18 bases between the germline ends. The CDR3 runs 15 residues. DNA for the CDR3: TGCAGTGCTAGAGATCTAGGGGGGCTGGGAGCCGAGCAGTACTTC. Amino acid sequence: CSARDLGGLGAEQYF.

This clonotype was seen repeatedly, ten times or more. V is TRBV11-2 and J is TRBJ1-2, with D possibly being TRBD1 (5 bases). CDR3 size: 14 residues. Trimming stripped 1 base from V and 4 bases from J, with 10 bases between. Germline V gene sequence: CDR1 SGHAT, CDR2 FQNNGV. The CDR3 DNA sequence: TGTGCCAGCAGCTTAGGAGGGGCGCGCTATGGCTACACCTTC. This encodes CASSLGGARYGYTF.

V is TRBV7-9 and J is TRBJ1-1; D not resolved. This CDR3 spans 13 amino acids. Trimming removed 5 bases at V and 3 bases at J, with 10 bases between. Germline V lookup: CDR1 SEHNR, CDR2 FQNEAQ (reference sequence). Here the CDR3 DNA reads TGTGCCAGCAGCGCCGCTTCCTACACTGAAGCTTTCTTT. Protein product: CASSAASYTEAFF. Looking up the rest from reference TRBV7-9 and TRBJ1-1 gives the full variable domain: DTGVSQNPRHKITKRGQNVTFRCDPISEHNRLYWYRQTLGQGPEFLTYFQNEAQLEKSRLLSDRFSAERPKGSFSTLEIQRTEQGDSAMYLCASSAASYTEAFFGQGTRLTVV.

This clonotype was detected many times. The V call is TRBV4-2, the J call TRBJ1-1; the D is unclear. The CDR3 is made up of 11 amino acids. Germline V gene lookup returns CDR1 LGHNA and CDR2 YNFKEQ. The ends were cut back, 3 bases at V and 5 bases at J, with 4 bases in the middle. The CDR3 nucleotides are TGTGCCAGCAGCCAGTCGACTGAAGCTTTCTTT. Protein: CASSQSTEAFF.

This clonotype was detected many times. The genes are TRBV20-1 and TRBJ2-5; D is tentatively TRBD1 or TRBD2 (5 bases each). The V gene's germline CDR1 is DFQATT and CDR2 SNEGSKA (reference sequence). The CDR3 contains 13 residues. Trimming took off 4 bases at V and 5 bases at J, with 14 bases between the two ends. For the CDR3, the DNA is TGCAGTGCTATGGTGGGGGTAGGGGAGACCCAGTACTTC. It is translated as CSAMVGVGETQYF.

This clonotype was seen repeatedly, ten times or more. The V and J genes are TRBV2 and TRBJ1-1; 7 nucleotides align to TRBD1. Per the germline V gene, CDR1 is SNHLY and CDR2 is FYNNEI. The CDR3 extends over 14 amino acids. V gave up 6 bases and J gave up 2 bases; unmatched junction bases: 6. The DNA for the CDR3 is TGTGCCAGCAGCGATGACAGGGAAAACACTGAAGCTTTCTTT. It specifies CASSDDRENTEAFF.

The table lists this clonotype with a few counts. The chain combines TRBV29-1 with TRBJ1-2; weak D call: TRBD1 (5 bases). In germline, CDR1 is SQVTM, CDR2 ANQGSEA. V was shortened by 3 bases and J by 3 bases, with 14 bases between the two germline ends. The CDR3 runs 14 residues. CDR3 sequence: CSVDTSGSDYGYTF. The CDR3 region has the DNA TGCAGCGTTGATACCTCAGGGAGTGACTATGGCTACACCTTC.

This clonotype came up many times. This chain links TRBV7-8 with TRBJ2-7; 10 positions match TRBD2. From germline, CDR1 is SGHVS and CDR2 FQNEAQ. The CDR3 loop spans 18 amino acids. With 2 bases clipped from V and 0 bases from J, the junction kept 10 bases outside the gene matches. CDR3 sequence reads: CASSLRSSGGPNSYEQYF. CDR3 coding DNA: TGTGCCAGCAGCTTACGGTCTAGCGGGGGCCCAAACTCCTACGAGCAGTACTTC.

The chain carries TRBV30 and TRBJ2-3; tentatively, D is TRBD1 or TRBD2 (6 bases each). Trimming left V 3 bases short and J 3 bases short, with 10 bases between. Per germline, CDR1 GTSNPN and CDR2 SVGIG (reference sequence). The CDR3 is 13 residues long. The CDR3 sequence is CAWRWGATDTQYF. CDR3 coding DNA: TGTGCCTGGAGATGGGGGGCTACAGATACGCAGTATTTT.

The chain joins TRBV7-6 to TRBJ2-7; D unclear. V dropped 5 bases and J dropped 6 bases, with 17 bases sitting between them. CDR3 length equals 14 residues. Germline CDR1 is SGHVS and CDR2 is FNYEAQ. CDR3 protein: CASSPTSYTGEQYF. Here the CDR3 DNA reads TGTGCCAGCAGCCCAACATCGTATACCGGCGAGCAGTACTTC.

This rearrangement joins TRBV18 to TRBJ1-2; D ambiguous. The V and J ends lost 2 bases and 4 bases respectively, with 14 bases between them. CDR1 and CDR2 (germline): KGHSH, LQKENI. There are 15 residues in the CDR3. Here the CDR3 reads CASSPGTHSSYGYTF. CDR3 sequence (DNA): TGTGCCAGCTCACCAGGAACCCATTCCTCCTATGGCTACACCTTC.

The CDR3 loop is CASSPGTVHYEQYF. DNA of the CDR3: TGTGCCAGCAGTCCCGGGACAGTTCACTACGAGCAGTACTTC. This sequence joins TRBV12-3 or TRBV12-4 and TRBJ2-7, with 7 bases that match TRBD1. This CDR3 is 14 amino acids long. After removal of 5 bases from V and 3 bases from J, the junction contained 7 bases not matched to a gene.

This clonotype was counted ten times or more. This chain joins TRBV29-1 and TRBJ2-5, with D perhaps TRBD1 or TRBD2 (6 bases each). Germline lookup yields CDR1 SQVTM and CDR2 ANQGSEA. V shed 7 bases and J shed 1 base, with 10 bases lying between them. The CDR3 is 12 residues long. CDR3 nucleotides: TGCAGCGCAAGGGGGGTCCAAGAGACCCAGTACTTC. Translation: CSARGVQETQYF.

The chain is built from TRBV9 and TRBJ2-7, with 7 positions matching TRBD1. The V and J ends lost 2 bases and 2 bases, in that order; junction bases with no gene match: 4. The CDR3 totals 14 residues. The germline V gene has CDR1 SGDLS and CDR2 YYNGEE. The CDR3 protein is CASSVGTETYEQYF. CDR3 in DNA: TGTGCCAGCAGCGTGGGGACAGAAACCTACGAGCAGTACTTC. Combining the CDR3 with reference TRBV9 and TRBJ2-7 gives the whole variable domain DSGVTQTPKHLITATGQRVTLRCSPRSGDLSVYWYQQSLDQGLQFLIQYYNGEERAKGNILERFSAQQFPDLHSELNLSSLELGDSALYFCASSVGTETYEQYFGPGTRLTVT.

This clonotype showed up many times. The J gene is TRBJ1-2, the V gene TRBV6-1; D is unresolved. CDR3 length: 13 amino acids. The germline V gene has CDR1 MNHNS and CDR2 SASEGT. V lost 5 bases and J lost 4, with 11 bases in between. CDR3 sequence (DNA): TGTGCCAGCAGTTGGACGGACCGCTATGGCTACACCTTC. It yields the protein CASSWTDRYGYTF.

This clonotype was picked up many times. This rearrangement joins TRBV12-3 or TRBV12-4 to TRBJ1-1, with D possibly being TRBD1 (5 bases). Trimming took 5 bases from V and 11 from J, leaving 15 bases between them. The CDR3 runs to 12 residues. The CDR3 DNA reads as TGTGCCAGCAGTCGCTGGGGAGGGGACGCTTTCTTT. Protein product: CASSRWGGDAFF.

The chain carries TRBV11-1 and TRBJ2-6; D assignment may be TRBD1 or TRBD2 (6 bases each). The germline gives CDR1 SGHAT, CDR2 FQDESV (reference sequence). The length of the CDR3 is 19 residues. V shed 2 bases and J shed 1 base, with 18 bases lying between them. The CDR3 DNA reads TGTGCCAGCAGCTTATGGCTCGGGGGCTCAGGGTCTGGGGCCAACGTCCTGACTTTC. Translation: CASSLWLGGSGSGANVLTF.

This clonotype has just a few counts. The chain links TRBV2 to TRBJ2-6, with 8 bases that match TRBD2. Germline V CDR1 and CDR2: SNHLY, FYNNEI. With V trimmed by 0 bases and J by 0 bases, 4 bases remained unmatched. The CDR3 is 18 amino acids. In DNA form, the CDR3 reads TGTGCCAGCAGTGAAGCCGGGGGGGGCGTCTCTGGGGCCAACGTCCTGACTTTC. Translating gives CASSEAGGGVSGANVLTF.

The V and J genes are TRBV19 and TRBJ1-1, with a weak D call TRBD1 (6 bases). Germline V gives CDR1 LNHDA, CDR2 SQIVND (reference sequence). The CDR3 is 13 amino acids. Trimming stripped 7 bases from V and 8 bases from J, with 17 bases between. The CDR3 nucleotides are TGTGCCAGTACCCTAAAGGCAGGGGCCGAAGCTTTCTTT. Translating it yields CASTLKAGAEAFF.

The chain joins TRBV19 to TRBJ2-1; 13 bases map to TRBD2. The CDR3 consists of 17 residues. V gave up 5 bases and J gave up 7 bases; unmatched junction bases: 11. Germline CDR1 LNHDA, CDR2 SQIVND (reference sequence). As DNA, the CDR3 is TGTGCCAGTAGTCCCGCCCTACTAGCGGGGGGGGGGAATGAGCAGTTCTTC. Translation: CASSPALLAGGGNEQFF.

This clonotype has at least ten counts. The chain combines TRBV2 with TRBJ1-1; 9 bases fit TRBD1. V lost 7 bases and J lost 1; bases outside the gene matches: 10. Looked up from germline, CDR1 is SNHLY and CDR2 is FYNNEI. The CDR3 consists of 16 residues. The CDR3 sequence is CASNKLPGQGNTEAFF. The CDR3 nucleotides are TGTGCCAGCAACAAACTTCCGGGACAGGGGAACACTGAAGCTTTCTTT. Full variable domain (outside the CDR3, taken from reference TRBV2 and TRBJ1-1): EPEVTQTPSHQVTQMGQEVILRCVPISNHLYFYWYRQILGQKVEFLVSFYNNEISEKSEIFDDQFSVERPDGSNFTLKIRSTKLEDSAMYFCASNKLPGQGNTEAFFGQGTRLTVV.